This is a list of T cell receptor beta chains from one sample in a study of beta chain features in type 1 diabetes. Repertoires were generated with immunoSEQ multiplex PCR, while TCRdb's copy carries only in-frame clones and drops some. Of 450,000 or so clones in the sample, about an eighth were seen once. The sequenced sample was naive CD4+ T cells from blood. These TCRs come from a woman under 30 in good health. CDR3s include the opening cysteine and the closing phenylalanine or tryptophan. D genes are given only for firm matches. Clone size appears in some rows only: once, few, many, or a class for an expanded clone.

size,V,D,J,DNA,CDR3
few,TRBV13,TRBD2,TRBJ2-3,TGTGCCAGCAGCTTAGCGGCGGGGGTTAGCACAGATACGCAGTATTTT,CASSLAAGVSTDTQYF
-,TRBV7-8,TRBD1,TRBJ2-7,TGTGCCAGCAGCTCCCGACAGGGGAGACCGATTACTCAGTACTTC,CASSSRQGRPITQYF
once,TRBV5-4,TRBD1,TRBJ1-6,TGTGCCAGCAGCTCACAGGGGGCCGGATCACCCCTCCACTTT,CASSSQGAGSPLHF
-,TRBV30,-,TRBJ1-2,TGTGCCGGACAAAGGACAGTGAATGGCTACACCTTC,CAGQRTVNGYTF
few,TRBV25-1,-,TRBJ2-5,TGTGCCAGCAGTGGGGGGTGGACCCAGTACTTC,CASSGGWTQYF
-,TRBV5-4,TRBD2,TRBJ2-2,TGTGCCAGCAGCGCTCTACTAGCGCCCGGGGAGCTGTTTTTT,CASSALLAPGELFF
-,TRBV29-1,TRBD2,TRBJ2-1,TGCAGCGTTGGACTAGCGGACGCCTCCTACAATGAGCAGTTCTTC,CSVGLADASYNEQFF
-,TRBV5-6,-,TRBJ2-1,TGTGCCAGCAGCTCGAGACAGATAAGTCACGAGCAGTTCTTC,CASSSRQISHEQFF
few,TRBV9,TRBD1,TRBJ2-1,TGTGCCAGCAGCGCGACAGGGTTGGGTAATGAGCAGTTCTTC,CASSATGLGNEQFF
once,TRBV20-1,-,TRBJ1-1,TGCAGTGCTAGATCCGGCACTGAAGCTTTCTTT,CSARSGTEAFF
-,TRBV4-2,-,TRBJ2-2,TGTGCCAGCAGCCAAGAAGGAGACCAGCGGCTGTTTTTT,CASSQEGDQRLFF
-,TRBV5-1,-,TRBJ1-6,TGCGCCAGCAGCTTGGGAGTCGCAGGGTTAGAATCACCCCTCCACTTT,CASSLGVAGLESPLHF
few,TRBV9,-,TRBJ2-7,TGTGCCAGCAGCGTAGGGGTATTAGGGTACGAGCAGTACTTC,CASSVGVLGYEQYF
-,TRBV5-4,-,TRBJ2-4,TGTGCCAGCAGCTTTGGGTCGGTACCTAAAAACATTCAGTACTTC,CASSFGSVPKNIQYF
few,TRBV7-8,-,TRBJ1-4,TGTGCCAGCAGCCAAAGACGACTTCGGGATGAAAAACTGTTTTTT,CASSQRRLRDEKLFF
-,TRBV7-2,TRBD1,TRBJ1-2,TGTGCCAGCACTTACCGGGACAGGGGACTCTATGGCTACACCTTC,CASTYRDRGLYGYTF
few,TRBV10-2,-,TRBJ2-7,TGCGCCAGCAGTGAGTATGGACTCAGGAGCTCCTACGAGCAGTACTTC,CASSEYGLRSSYEQYF
few,TRBV5-4,-,TRBJ2-3,TGTGCCAGCAGCTCCGGGGAGTACACAGATACGCAGTATTTT,CASSSGEYTDTQYF
-,TRBV29-1,-,TRBJ1-4,TGCAGCGTTAGAGGGGACCCGACAACTAATGAAAAACTGTTTTTT,CSVRGDPTTNEKLFF
-,TRBV5-1,-,TRBJ2-1,TGCGCCAGCAGCTCGACCTTCGGGAATGAGCAGTTCTTC,CASSSTFGNEQFF
-,TRBV7-9,TRBD2,TRBJ2-1,TGTGCCAGCGGCATTAGGGGACTAGCGGGGAATGAGCAGTTCTTC,CASGIRGLAGNEQFF
many,TRBV30,-,TRBJ2-4,TGTGCCTGGACCACCGGGGCCGGGGCAAACATTCAGTACTTC,CAWTTGAGANIQYF
-,TRBV25-1,-,TRBJ1-1,TGTGCCAGCTCCCGGACAGCTCAAACCCGGGCTTTCTTT,CASSRTAQTRAFF
few,TRBV5-6,-,TRBJ2-7,TGTGCCAGCAGCTTGGGTAGCGGAAATTCCTACGAGCAGTACTTC,CASSLGSGNSYEQYF
-,TRBV7-9,TRBD1,TRBJ2-7,TGTGCCAGCAGCCCAGGACAGGGCACGAGCTCCTACGAGCAGTACTTC,CASSPGQGTSSYEQYF
few,TRBV7-3,TRBD1,TRBJ1-4,TGTGCCAGCAGCTTAAGCGGACAGGGCCATGAAAAACTGTTTTTT,CASSLSGQGHEKLFF
few,TRBV7-8,-,TRBJ2-3,TGTGCCAGCAGCTTAGTGGGGGGAACAGATACGCAGTATTTT,CASSLVGGTDTQYF
-,TRBV7-9,-,TRBJ1-6,TGTGCCAGCAGCCCACGGGACACTTCACCCCTCCACTTT,CASSPRDTSPLHF
few,TRBV6-5,-,TRBJ2-4,TGTGCCAGCAGCCCCTTGGGGGCCAAAAACATTCAGTACTTC,CASSPLGAKNIQYF
-,TRBV7-9,-,TRBJ2-3,TGTGCCAGCAGCCCCCACAGGGACACAGATACGCAGTATTTT,CASSPHRDTDTQYF
few,TRBV19,-,TRBJ2-5,TGTGCCACCACAGTTCGGACGGATTTGGTAGAGACCCAGTACTTC,CATTVRTDLVETQYF
few,TRBV9,-,TRBJ2-3,TGTGCCAGCAGCGTGCAGGCAGCAGATACGCAGTATTTT,CASSVQAADTQYF
few,TRBV9,-,TRBJ1-1,TGTGCCAGCAGCGTTTTAAGCCGGGGCCACACTGAAGCTTTCTTT,CASSVLSRGHTEAFF
few,TRBV13,-,TRBJ2-3,TGTGCCAGCAGTCTCGAGCGAGAAGATACGCAGTATTTT,CASSLEREDTQYF
-,TRBV5-4,TRBD1,TRBJ2-3,TGTGCCAGCAGCTTGGGCCGGCCAGGACAGGGTTTCACAGATACGCAGTATTTT,CASSLGRPGQGFTDTQYF
-,TRBV30,-,TRBJ1-1,TGTGCCTGGAGTGTAAACGGTAAGGTGAACACTGAAGCTTTCTTT,CAWSVNGKVNTEAFF
few,TRBV29-1,TRBD1,TRBJ2-3,TGCAGCGTCGGTCCAGGGGGTGGCACAGATACGCAGTATTTT,CSVGPGGGTDTQYF
-,TRBV9,-,TRBJ2-3,TGTGCCAGCAGCGTAACGGCCGTAGATACGCAGTATTTT,CASSVTAVDTQYF
few,TRBV7-9,TRBD1,TRBJ2-7,TGTGCCAGCAGCCCCCCTGGACAGGGCCTTTCCTACGAGCAGTACTTC,CASSPPGQGLSYEQYF
-,TRBV5-4,-,TRBJ2-5,TGTGCCAGCAGCTCGTTAGGGACCCAGTACTTC,CASSSLGTQYF
few,TRBV4-3,-,TRBJ2-3,TGCGCCAGCAGCCAAGAACCTCAGGGGGATACGCAGTATTTT,CASSQEPQGDTQYF
-,TRBV4-2,-,TRBJ2-1,TGTGCCAGCAGCCTCCCTTCGACTAGTGCCTACAATGAGCAGTTCTTC,CASSLPSTSAYNEQFF
-,TRBV5-1,-,TRBJ2-7,TGCGCCAGCAGCTTGGAGGCGAGCTCCTACGAGCAGTACTTC,CASSLEASSYEQYF
few,TRBV7-2,-,TRBJ2-7,TGTGCCAGCAGCTTAGTTTGGCTAGCGAGTGACGAGCAGTACTTC,CASSLVWLASDEQYF
few,TRBV9,-,TRBJ1-5,TGTGCCAGCAGCGTTGGGGGGCTGCGGAATCAGCCCCAGCATTTT,CASSVGGLRNQPQHF
-,TRBV5-4,-,TRBJ2-5,TGTGCCAGCAGCTTGGGGAACGGCGGGGAAGAGACCCAGTACTTC,CASSLGNGGEETQYF
few,TRBV5-1,-,TRBJ2-7,TGCGCCAGCAGCTTGGCCGGTTCTACGGGTGAGCAGTACTTC,CASSLAGSTGEQYF
-,TRBV9,-,TRBJ2-3,TGTGCCAGCAGCGTAGCTTCTCCTAGGGATACGCAGTATTTT,CASSVASPRDTQYF
few,TRBV5-6,TRBD1,TRBJ1-3,TGTGCCAGCAGCTTGGCCCCCACAGGGGGCACTGGAAACACCATATATTTT,CASSLAPTGGTGNTIYF
-,TRBV7-6,-,TRBJ2-3,TGTGCCAGCAGCTTGAGGACAGACGTTTTGGATACGCAGTATTTT,CASSLRTDVLDTQYF
few,TRBV6-5,-,TRBJ2-4,TGTGCCAGCGGCCGCCAGAGTGACATTCAGTACTTC,CASGRQSDIQYF